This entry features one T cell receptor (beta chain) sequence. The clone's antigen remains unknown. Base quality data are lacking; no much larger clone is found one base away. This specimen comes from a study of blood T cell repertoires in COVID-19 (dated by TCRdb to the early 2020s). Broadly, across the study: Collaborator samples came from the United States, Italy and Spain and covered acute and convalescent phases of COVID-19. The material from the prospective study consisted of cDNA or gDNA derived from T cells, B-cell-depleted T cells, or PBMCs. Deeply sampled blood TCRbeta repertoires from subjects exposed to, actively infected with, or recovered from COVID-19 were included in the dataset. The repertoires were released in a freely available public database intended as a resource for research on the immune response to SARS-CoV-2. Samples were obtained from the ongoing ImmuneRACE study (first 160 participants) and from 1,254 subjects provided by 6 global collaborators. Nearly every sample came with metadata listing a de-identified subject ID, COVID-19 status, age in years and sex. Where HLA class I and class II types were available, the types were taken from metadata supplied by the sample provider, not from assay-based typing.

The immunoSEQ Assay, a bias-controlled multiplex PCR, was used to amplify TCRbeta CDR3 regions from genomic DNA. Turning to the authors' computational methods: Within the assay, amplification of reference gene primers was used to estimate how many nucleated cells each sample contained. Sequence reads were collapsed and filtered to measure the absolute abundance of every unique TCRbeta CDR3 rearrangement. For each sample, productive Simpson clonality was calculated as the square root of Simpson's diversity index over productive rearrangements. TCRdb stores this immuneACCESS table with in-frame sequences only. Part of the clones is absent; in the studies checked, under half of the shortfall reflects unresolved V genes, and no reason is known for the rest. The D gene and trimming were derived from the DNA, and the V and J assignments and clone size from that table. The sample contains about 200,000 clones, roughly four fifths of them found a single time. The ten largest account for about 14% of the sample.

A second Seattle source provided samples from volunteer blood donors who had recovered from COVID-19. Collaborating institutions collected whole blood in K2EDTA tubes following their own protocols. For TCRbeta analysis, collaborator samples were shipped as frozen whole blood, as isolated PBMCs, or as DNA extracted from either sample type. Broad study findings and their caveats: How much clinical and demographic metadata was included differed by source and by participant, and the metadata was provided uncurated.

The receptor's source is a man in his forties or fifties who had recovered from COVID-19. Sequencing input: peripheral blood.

The DNA sequence is TGTGCCAGCAGTTTAAGATTCAGGGAAGAGACCCAGTACTTC. Translated, this is CASSLRFREETQYF. This chain is built from TRBV28 and TRBJ2-5; TRBD1 might be the D gene, on 5 matching bases. V is clipped by 2 bases and J by 3 bases, and the sequence between their germline boundaries is 10 bases long. Spanning cysteine to phenylalanine, the CDR3 consists of 14 amino acids. Of the read, only the CDR3 DNA is kept; its 42 bases are in frame from base 1. In the germline V gene, CDR1 corresponds to MDHEN and CDR2 to SYDVKM.